One and the same sample provided the 14 T cell receptor beta chains below, sequenced in a study of T cells after posttransplantation cyclophosphamide. Assay used: immunoSEQ multiplex PCR; TCRdb lists only in-frame clones, some missing. Of 16,000 or so clones listed, 85% are singletons. Sampled 1 year posttransplant, controls received myeloablative marrow transplants, methotrexate and a calcineurin inhibitor. The starting material was PBMCs, obtained after allogeneic stem cell transplant with calcineurin inhibitor and methotrexate. These receptors all come from a female patient aged 18 to 29 who received an allogeneic stem cell transplant from an unrelated donor, was CMV-positive, and had acute and chronic GVHD. Some T cells may possibly be graft donor cells.

The chain employs TRBV19 and TRBJ2-7; 8 positions match TRBD2. CDR3 length: 15 residues. The V gene's germline CDR1 is LNHDA and CDR2 SQIVND (reference sequence). Losses at the gene ends were 3 bases for V and 5 bases for J; bases not matched to a gene: 9. As DNA, the CDR3 is TGTGCCAGTAGTATCTCAAGCGGGAGCAAAAACGAGCAGTACTTC. It codes for CASSISSGSKNEQYF.

CDR3 sequence (DNA): TGTGCCAGCAGCCCTCGGACAGGGGGCGGGAACACTGAAGCTTTCTTT. Protein: CASSPRTGGGNTEAFF. The chain combines TRBV9 with TRBJ1-1, with 11 bases lining up with TRBD1. Looked up from germline, CDR1 is SGDLS and CDR2 is YYNGEE. The CDR3 totals 16 residues. The ends lost 4 bases at V and 1 base at J; junction bases unmatched: 6.

The chain combines TRBV15 with TRBJ2-1; 7 bases map to TRBD1. V lost 8 bases to trimming and J lost 5 bases; unmatched junction nucleotides: 9. The CDR3 contains 14 residues. CDR1 is LNHNV, CDR2 YYDKDF, per germline (reference sequence). CDR3 sequence: CATEIGTEDNEQFF. CDR3 sequence (DNA): TGTGCCACCGAGATCGGGACAGAAGACAATGAGCAGTTCTTC.

Concerning this clone: The sample carries other DNA sequences with the same CDR3. The gene calls are TRBV2 and TRBJ1-5, with TRBD1 as a possible D gene (5 bases). V was clipped by 6 bases and J by 6 bases, with 15 bases between them. The CDR3 loop spans 14 amino acids. Per the germline V gene, CDR1 is SNHLY and CDR2 is FYNNEI. The CDR3 is CASSEIGEVQPQHF. In nucleotides, the CDR3 is TGTGCCAGCAGCGAAATAGGGGAAGTTCAGCCCCAGCATTTT.

This clone was found a few times. The chain has TRBV13 and TRBJ2-7; a weak D match, TRBD1 (5 bases). V lost 6 bases, J lost 3 bases, and 15 bases lay in between. The germline CDR1 and CDR2 sequences are PRHDT and FYEKMQ (reference sequence). CDR3 length: 14 amino acids. The CDR3 reads CASSGYTGIYEQYF. The DNA for the CDR3 is TGTGCCAGCAGTGGGTACACAGGCATCTACGAGCAGTACTTC. Complete variable domain (other parts from reference TRBV13 and TRBJ2-7): AAGVIQSPRHLIKEKRETATLKCYPIPRHDTVYWYQQGPGQDPQFLISFYEKMQSDKGSIPDRFSAQQFSDYHSELNMSSLELGDSALYFCASSGYTGIYEQYFGPGTRLTVT.

As DNA, the CDR3 is TGTGCCAGCAGCCCCGGGACTAGCACTATGAATGAGCAGTTCTTC. Translated: CASSPGTSTMNEQFF. The chain employs TRBV5-6 and TRBJ2-1, with 9 bases that match TRBD2. The germline V gene has CDR1 SGHDT and CDR2 YYEEEE. The length of the CDR3 is 15 residues. The V gene end was trimmed by 4 bases and the J gene end by 7 bases; junction bases not matched to a gene: 9.

This clone was counted a single time. This chain's CDR3 is CASRTGTSNTGELFF. The CDR3 DNA is TGTGCCAGCAGGACCGGGACTAGCAACACCGGGGAGCTGTTTTTT. This chain connects TRBV2 to TRBJ2-2; 9 positions match TRBD2. Germline V gene sequence: CDR1 SNHLY, CDR2 FYNNEI. The trim removed 6 bases at V and 2 bases at J, leaving 4 bases unmatched. CDR3 length: 15 amino acids. The full variable domain, in which reference TRBV2 and TRBJ2-2 provide the parts outside the CDR3, is EPEVTQTPSHQVTQMGQEVILRCVPISNHLYFYWYRQILGQKVEFLVSFYNNEISEKSEIFDDQFSVERPDGSNFTLKIRSTKLEDSAMYFCASRTGTSNTGELFFGEGSRLTVL.

The rearrangement joins TRBV15 to TRBJ2-2, with TRBD1 as a possible D gene (6 bases). V dropped 0 bases and J dropped 0 bases, with 23 bases sitting between them. The CDR3 is 21 amino acids. Germline loops: CDR1 LNHNV, CDR2 YYDKDF (reference sequence). CDR3 amino acids: CATSRDRGSLGTEANTGELFF. CDR3 in DNA: TGTGCCACCAGCAGAGATAGGGGGAGTTTGGGAACAGAAGCGAACACCGGGGAGCTGTTTTTT.

The chain links TRBV19 to TRBJ2-3, with a possible D match to TRBD2 (5 bases). CDR1 and CDR2 (germline): LNHDA, SQIVND (reference sequence). There are 13 residues in the CDR3. The V end was cut by 6 bases, the J end by 4 bases, with 11 bases between. The CDR3 DNA is TGTGCCAGTAGCCCCGGACTTCCAGATACGCAGTATTTT. Amino acid sequence: CASSPGLPDTQYF. Variable domain in full (rest from reference TRBV19 and TRBJ2-3): DGGITQSPKYLFRKEGQNVTLSCEQNLNHDAMYWYRQDPGQGLRLIYYSQIVNDFQKGDIAEGYSVSREKKESFPLTVTSAQKNPTAFYLCASSPGLPDTQYFGPGTRLTVL.

The sample holds a few counts of this clone. The V gene is TRBV19, the J gene TRBJ2-2, with D possibly matching TRBD2 (6 bases). The CDR3 runs to 13 residues. Germline loops: CDR1 LNHDA, CDR2 SQIVND (reference sequence). Trimming stripped 6 bases from V and 2 bases from J, with 7 bases between. The CDR3 nucleotides read TGTGCCAGTAGGCGGGATAACACCGGGGAGCTGTTTTTT. The encoded protein is CASRRDNTGELFF.

This chain connects TRBV5-1 to TRBJ2-5, with 8 bases lining up with TRBD1. The J call may not be correct, given that the DNA end is closer to TRBJ2-7. There are 14 residues in the CDR3. Germline values: CDR1 SGHRS, CDR2 YFSETQ. CDR3 in DNA: TGCGCCAGCAGCTTGGCTGACAGGGGAGACGAGCAGTACTTC. Translation: CASSLADRGDEQYF.

J is TRBJ2-7 and V is TRBV14; 7 bases are shared with TRBD2. V lost 5 bases and J lost 3; bases outside the gene matches: 19. The CDR3 totals 18 residues. Germline values: CDR1 SGHDN, CDR2 FVKESK. Here the CDR3 DNA reads TGTGCCAGCAGCTTGGTTTTAGCGGGCCTTCCTAAATTCTACGAGCAGTACTTC. Translated, it gives CASSLVLAGLPKFYEQYF.

The CDR3 sequence is CASSQAQGSEQFF. The DNA of the CDR3 is TGTGCCAGCAGCCAAGCGCAGGGGAGTGAGCAGTTCTTC. The rearrangement uses TRBV4-2 and TRBJ2-1, with D possibly TRBD1 on 6 matching bases. Germline-derived CDR1 and CDR2 are LGHNA and YNFKEQ. V was trimmed by 1 base and J by 9 bases, leaving 10 bases between them. CDR3 size: 13 residues.

The V and J genes are TRBV4-1 and TRBJ1-2; possibly TRBD1 for D (6 bases). V was pared by 1 base and J by 3 bases, with 9 bases between. The CDR3 is 14 residues long. The germline CDR1 and CDR2 sequences are MGHRA and YSYEKL. The CDR3 coding sequence is TGCGCCAGCAGCCAAGTTGGACAGTACTATGGCTACACCTTC. Translation: CASSQVGQYYGYTF.